This T cell receptor beta chain was sequenced in a study of PD-L1 blockade in urothelial cancer. This CDR3 comprises 13 residues. CDR1 MNHNS and CDR2 SASEGT come from the germline V gene. Trimming took 9 bases from V and 5 from J, leaving 15 bases between them. Generated by immunoSEQ multiplex PCR, the TCRdb table keeps only in-frame clones and is missing some. The sample comprises about 80,000 clones, about 90% of which are singletons, and 5% to 7% rests with the top ten. This sequence joins TRBV6-1 and TRBJ2-3, with a weak D call TRBD2 (7 bases). This TCR came from a woman in her 70s with urothelial cancer. Sample: PBMCs, taken around atezolizumab (anti-PD-L1) treatment. Here the CDR3 reads CASRGEGKDTQYF. The CDR3 region has the DNA TGTGCCAGTAGGGGGGAGGGGAAAGATACGCAGTATTTT.